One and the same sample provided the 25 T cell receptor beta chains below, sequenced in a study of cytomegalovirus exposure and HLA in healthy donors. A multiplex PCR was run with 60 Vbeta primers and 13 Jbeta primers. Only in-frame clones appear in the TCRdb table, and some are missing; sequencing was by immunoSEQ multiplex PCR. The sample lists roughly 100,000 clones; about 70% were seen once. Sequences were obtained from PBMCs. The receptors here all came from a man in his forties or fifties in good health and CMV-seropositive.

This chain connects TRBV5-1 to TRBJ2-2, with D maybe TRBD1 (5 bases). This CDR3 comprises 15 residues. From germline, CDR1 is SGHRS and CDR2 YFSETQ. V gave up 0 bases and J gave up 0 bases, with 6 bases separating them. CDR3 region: CASSLGTTNTGELFF. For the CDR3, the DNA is TGCGCCAGCAGCTTGGGGACAACGAACACCGGGGAGCTGTTTTTT.

The CDR3 DNA is TGCGCCAGCAGAATGACAGGGGAAGAGACCCAGTACTTC. This sequence encodes CASRMTGEETQYF. The chain has TRBV10-2 and TRBJ2-5, with 8 positions matching TRBD1. Germline V gives CDR1 WSHSY, CDR2 SAAADI. V was clipped by 6 bases and J by 3 bases; unmatched bases: 3. The CDR3 is 13 residues long.

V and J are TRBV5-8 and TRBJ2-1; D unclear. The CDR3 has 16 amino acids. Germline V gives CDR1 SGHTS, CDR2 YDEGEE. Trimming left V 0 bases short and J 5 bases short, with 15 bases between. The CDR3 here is CASSLVPVRFDNEQFF. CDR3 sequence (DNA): TGTGCCAGCAGCTTGGTCCCCGTGCGTTTCGACAATGAGCAGTTCTTC.

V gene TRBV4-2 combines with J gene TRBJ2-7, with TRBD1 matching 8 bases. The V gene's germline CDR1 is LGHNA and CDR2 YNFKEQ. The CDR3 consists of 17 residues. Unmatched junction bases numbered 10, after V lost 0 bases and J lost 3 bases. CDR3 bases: TGTGCCAGCAGCCAAGACCGACCGACAGGGGAGAGCTACGAGCAGTACTTC. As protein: CASSQDRPTGESYEQYF.

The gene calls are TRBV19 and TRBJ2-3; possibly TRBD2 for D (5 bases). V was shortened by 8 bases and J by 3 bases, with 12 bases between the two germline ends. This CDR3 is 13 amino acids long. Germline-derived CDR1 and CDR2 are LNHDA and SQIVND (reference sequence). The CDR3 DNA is TGTGCCAGTGGACGCGGGCGAACAGATACGCAGTATTTT. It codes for CASGRGRTDTQYF.

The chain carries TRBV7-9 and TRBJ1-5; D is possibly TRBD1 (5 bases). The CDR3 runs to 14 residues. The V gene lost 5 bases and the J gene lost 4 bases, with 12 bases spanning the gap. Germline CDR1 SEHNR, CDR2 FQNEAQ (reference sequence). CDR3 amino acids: CASSPATDNQPQHF. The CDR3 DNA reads TGTGCCAGCAGCCCGGCGACAGATAATCAGCCCCAGCATTTT.

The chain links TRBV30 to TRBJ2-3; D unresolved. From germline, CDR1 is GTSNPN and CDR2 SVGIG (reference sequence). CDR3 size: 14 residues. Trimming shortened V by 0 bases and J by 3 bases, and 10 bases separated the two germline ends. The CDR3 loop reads CAWSVAVATDTQYF. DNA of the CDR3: TGTGCCTGGAGTGTAGCTGTAGCAACAGATACGCAGTATTTT.

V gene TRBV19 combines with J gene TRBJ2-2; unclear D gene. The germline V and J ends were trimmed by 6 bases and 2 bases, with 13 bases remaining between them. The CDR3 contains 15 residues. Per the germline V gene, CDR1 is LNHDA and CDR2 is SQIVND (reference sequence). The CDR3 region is CASREGVRNTGELFF. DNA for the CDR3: TGTGCCAGTAGGGAAGGAGTGAGAAACACCGGGGAGCTGTTTTTT.

The DNA of the CDR3 is TGCGCCAGCAGCTTGGAGGCCAGGGCAGGCACAGATACGCAGTATTTT. Amino acid sequence: CASSLEARAGTDTQYF. The rearrangement uses TRBV5-1 and TRBJ2-3; possibly TRBD1 for D (5 bases). Deletions cut 0 bases from V and 1 base from J, with 12 bases between. The CDR3 sequence is 16 residues long. Germline assignment: CDR1 SGHRS and CDR2 YFSETQ.

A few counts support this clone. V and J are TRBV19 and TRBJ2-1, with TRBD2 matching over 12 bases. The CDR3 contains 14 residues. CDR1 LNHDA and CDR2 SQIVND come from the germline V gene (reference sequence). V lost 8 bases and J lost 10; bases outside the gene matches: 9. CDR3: CASCRPGLAGEQFF. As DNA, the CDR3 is TGTGCCAGTTGTAGACCGGGACTAGCGGGCGAGCAGTTCTTC. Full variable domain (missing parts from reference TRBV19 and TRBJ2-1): DGGITQSPKYLFRKEGQNVTLSCEQNLNHDAMYWYRQDPGQGLRLIYYSQIVNDFQKGDIAEGYSVSREKKESFPLTVTSAQKNPTAFYLCASCRPGLAGEQFFGPGTRLTVL.

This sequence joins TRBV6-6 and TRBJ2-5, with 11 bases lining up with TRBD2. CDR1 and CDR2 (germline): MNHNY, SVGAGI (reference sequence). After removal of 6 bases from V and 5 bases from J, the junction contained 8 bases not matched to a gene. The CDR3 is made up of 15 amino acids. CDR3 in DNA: TGTGCCAGCAGCGGACTAGCGGGCCCTTCGGAGACCCAGTACTTC. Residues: CASSGLAGPSETQYF.

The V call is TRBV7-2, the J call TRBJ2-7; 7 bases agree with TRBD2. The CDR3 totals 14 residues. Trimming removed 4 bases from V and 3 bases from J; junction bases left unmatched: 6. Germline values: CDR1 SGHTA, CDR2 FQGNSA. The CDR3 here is CASSYSSGDYEQYF. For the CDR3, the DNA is TGTGCCAGCAGCTACTCTAGCGGCGACTACGAGCAGTACTTC.

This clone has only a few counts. The CDR3 loop reads CASSREGHGYTF. CDR3 sequence (DNA): TGTGCCAGTAGTCGGGAGGGACATGGCTACACCTTC. V gene TRBV19 combines with J gene TRBJ1-2, with D maybe TRBD1 (5 bases). In germline, CDR1 is LNHDA, CDR2 SQIVND (reference sequence). The V end was cut by 5 bases, the J end by 6 bases, with 10 bases between. CDR3 length equals 12 residues.

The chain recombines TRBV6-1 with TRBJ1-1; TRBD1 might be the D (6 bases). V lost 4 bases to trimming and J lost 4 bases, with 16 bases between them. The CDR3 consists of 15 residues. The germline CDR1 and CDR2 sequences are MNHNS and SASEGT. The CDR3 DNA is TGTGCCAGCAGTGCCGAACAGGGCCGGAGCACTGAAGCTTTCTTT. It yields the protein CASSAEQGRSTEAFF.

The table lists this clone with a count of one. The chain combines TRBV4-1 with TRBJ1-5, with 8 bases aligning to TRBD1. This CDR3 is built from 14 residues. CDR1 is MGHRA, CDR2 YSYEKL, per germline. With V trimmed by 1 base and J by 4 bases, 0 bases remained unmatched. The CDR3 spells CASSQGTGNQPQHF. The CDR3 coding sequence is TGCGCCAGCAGCCAAGGGACAGGGAATCAGCCCCAGCATTTT.

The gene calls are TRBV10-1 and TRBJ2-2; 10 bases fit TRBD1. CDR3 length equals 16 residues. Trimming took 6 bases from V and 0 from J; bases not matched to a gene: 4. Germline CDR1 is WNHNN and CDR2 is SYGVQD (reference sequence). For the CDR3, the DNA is TGCGCCAGCAGCAGACAGGGGGCCGCGAACACCGGGGAGCTGTTTTTT. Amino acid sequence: CASSRQGAANTGELFF.

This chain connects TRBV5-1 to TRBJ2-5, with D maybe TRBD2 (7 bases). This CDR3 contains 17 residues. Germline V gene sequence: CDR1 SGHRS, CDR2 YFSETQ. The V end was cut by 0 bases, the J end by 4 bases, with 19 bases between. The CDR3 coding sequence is TGCGCCAGCAGCTTGGAACAGGGCGGGGGTGCTCGAGAGACCCAGTACTTC. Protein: CASSLEQGGGARETQYF. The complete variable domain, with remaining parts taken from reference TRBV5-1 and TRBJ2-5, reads KAGVTQTPRYLIKTRGQQVTLSCSPISGHRSVSWYQQTPGQGLQFLFEYFSETQRNKGNFPGRFSGRQFSNSRSEMNVSTLELGDSALYLCASSLEQGGGARETQYFGPGTRLLVL.

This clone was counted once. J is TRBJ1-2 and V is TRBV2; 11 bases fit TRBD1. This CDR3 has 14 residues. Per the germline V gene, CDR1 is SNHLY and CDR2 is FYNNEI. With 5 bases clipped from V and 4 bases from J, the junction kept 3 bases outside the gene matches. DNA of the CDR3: TGTGCCAGCAGTCCCGGGACAGGGGGCTATGGCTACACCTTC. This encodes CASSPGTGGYGYTF.

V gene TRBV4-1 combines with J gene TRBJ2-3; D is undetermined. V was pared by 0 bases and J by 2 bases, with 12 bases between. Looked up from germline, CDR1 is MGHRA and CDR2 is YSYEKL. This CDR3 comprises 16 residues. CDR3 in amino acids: CASSQDTVPHTDTQYF. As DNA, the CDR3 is TGCGCCAGCAGCCAAGATACGGTCCCCCACACAGATACGCAGTATTTT.

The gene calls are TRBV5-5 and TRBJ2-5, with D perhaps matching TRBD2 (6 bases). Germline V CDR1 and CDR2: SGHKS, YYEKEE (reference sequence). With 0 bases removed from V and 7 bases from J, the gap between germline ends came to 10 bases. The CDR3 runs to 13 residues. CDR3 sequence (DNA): TGTGCCAGCAGCTTGGAAACCGGGGGGACCCAGTACTTC. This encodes CASSLETGGTQYF.

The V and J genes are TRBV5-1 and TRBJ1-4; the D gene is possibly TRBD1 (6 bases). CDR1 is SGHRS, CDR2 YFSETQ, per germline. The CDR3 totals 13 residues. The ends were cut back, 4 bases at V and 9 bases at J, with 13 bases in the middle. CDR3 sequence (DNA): TGCGCCAGCAGCCCGATGGACAGAAAAAAACTGTTTTTT. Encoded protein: CASSPMDRKKLFF. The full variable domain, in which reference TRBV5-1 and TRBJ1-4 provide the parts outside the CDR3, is KAGVTQTPRYLIKTRGQQVTLSCSPISGHRSVSWYQQTPGQGLQFLFEYFSETQRNKGNFPGRFSGRQFSNSRSEMNVSTLELGDSALYLCASSPMDRKKLFFGSGTQLSVL.

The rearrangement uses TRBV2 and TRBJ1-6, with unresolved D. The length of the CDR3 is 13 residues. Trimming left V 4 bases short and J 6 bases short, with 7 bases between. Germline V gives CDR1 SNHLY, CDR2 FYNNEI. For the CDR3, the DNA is TGTGCCAGCAGTGGGGGAGTTAATTCACCCCTCCACTTT. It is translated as CASSGGVNSPLHF.

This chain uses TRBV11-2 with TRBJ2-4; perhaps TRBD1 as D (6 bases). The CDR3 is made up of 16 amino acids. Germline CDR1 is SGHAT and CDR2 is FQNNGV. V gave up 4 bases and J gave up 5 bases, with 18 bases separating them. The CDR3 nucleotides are TGTGCCAGCAGCTACTCTCTCCGGGACACCCAAAACATTCAGTACTTC. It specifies CASSYSLRDTQNIQYF.

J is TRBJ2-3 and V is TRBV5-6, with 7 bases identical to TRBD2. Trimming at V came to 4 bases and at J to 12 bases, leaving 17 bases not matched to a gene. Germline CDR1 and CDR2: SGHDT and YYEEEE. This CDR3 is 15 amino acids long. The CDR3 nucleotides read TGTGCCAGCAGCGGGGGAGGGACCCCGCTCCGTGCCCAGTATTTT. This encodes CASSGGGTPLRAQYF.

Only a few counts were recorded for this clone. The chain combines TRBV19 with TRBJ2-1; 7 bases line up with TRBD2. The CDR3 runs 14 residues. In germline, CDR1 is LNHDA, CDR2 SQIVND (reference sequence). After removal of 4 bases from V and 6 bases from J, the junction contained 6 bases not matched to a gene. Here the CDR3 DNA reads TGTGCCAGTAGTACCACCGGCGGGGGCAATGAGCAGTTCTTC. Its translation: CASSTTGGGNEQFF.